This is a list of T cell receptor beta chains from one sample in a study of siplizumab effects on memory and regulatory T cells. Libraries were prepared by immunoSEQ multiplex PCR; TCRdb keeps only in-frame clonotypes and omits some of them. The sample includes around 100,000 clones, 91% seen only once; the top ten take 0.15%. Sample: CD4+ T cells sorted from blood. The source is a human donor in good health. CDR3s include the opening cysteine and the closing phenylalanine or tryptophan. A D gene is named only where the DNA matches it firmly. Not every row has a clone size; where given, it reads once, few, many or a size class.

d_call: -
j_call: TRBJ2-4
clone_size: once
v_call: TRBV5-3
cdr3_aa: CARSPFPTGLVGDIQYF
cdr3_nt: TGTGCCAGAAGCCCGTTTCCTACAGGGCTAGTAGGAGACATTCAGTACTTC

d_call: TRBD1
j_call: TRBJ1-3
clone_size: -
v_call: TRBV10-3
cdr3_aa: CAIKDRVYSGNTIYF
cdr3_nt: TGTGCCATCAAGGACAGGGTTTATTCTGGAAACACCATATATTTT

d_call: -
j_call: TRBJ2-5
clone_size: -
v_call: TRBV11-1
cdr3_aa: CASSRREWETQYF
cdr3_nt: TGTGCCAGCAGCAGACGGGAATGGGAGACCCAGTACTTC

d_call: TRBD2
j_call: TRBJ2-5
clone_size: -
v_call: TRBV5-1
cdr3_aa: CASSLEIAGGVETQYF
cdr3_nt: TGCGCCAGCAGCTTGGAAATAGCGGGGGGAGTAGAGACCCAGTACTTC

d_call: TRBD2
j_call: TRBJ2-3
clone_size: -
v_call: TRBV7-9
cdr3_aa: CASSFLAGGDTQYF
cdr3_nt: TGTGCCAGCAGCTTCCTAGCGGGGGGAGATACGCAGTATTTT

d_call: -
j_call: TRBJ1-1
clone_size: -
v_call: TRBV18
cdr3_aa: CASSPRRENTEAFF
cdr3_nt: TGTGCCAGCTCACCCCGGCGGGAGAACACTGAAGCTTTCTTT

d_call: -
j_call: TRBJ1-2
clone_size: -
v_call: TRBV14
cdr3_aa: CASSSTGRGGYTF
cdr3_nt: TGTGCCAGCAGCTCGACAGGACGGGGTGGCTACACCTTC

d_call: TRBD2
j_call: TRBJ2-7
clone_size: -
v_call: TRBV9
cdr3_aa: CASSVGLAGMYEQYF
cdr3_nt: TGTGCCAGCAGCGTAGGGCTAGCGGGGATGTACGAGCAGTACTTC

d_call: -
j_call: TRBJ1-2
clone_size: -
v_call: TRBV15
cdr3_aa: CATSRDGVGVNYGYTF
cdr3_nt: TGTGCCACCAGCAGAGATGGGGTAGGAGTTAACTATGGCTACACCTTC

d_call: -
j_call: TRBJ1-4
clone_size: -
v_call: TRBV15
cdr3_aa: CATSRVGNEKLFF
cdr3_nt: TGTGCCACCAGCAGAGTTGGAAATGAAAAACTGTTTTTT

d_call: -
j_call: TRBJ1-1
clone_size: -
v_call: TRBV6-1
cdr3_aa: CASTPSQGWAFF
cdr3_nt: TGTGCCAGCACCCCAAGCCAGGGGTGGGCTTTCTTT

d_call: TRBD1
j_call: TRBJ2-7
clone_size: -
v_call: TRBV19
cdr3_aa: CASSTQDRGRYEQYF
cdr3_nt: TGTGCCAGTAGTACCCAGGACAGGGGGAGGTACGAGCAGTACTTC

d_call: -
j_call: TRBJ2-2
clone_size: -
v_call: TRBV28
cdr3_aa: CASRRDTNTGELFF
cdr3_nt: TGTGCCAGTCGCAGGGACACGAACACCGGGGAGCTGTTTTTT

d_call: -
j_call: TRBJ2-7
clone_size: -
v_call: TRBV6-6
cdr3_aa: CASSSSIRSYEQYF
cdr3_nt: TGTGCCAGCAGCTCCTCTATCCGCTCCTACGAGCAGTACTTC

d_call: TRBD2
j_call: TRBJ2-3
clone_size: -
v_call: TRBV7-6
cdr3_aa: CASSLGSGGPTDTQYF
cdr3_nt: TGTGCCAGCAGCTTAGGTAGCGGGGGACCCACAGATACGCAGTATTTT